This T cell receptor beta chain comes out of a study of T cells in Graves' hyperthyroidism and ophthalmopathy. Points from the study as a whole: The model foresaw ophthalmopathy a median 6.5 months prior to onset.

TCR beta CDR3 regions were amplified from RNA transcripts. A first-round RT-PCR of the TCR CDR3 used the HTBI primer set. TCRdb re-called the multiplex PCR reads through MiXCR, storing one row per CDR3 protein. The table records about 690,000 distinct CDR3 sequences, roughly 17% of them present only once. Each diagnosis drew on symptoms, thyroxine, TRAb, thyroid ultrasound and orbital computed tomography findings. This clonotype turned up a few times. Its antigen is currently unknown. The germline V gene has CDR1 DFQATT and CDR2 SNEGSKA (reference sequence). Deletions cut 6 bases from V and 5 bases from J, with 18 bases between. CDR3 size: 14 residues.

This chain links TRBV20-1 with TRBJ2-3, with unresolved D. This clonotype was sampled from a man in his fifties with Graves' hyperthyroidism. Material for sequencing was blood. The CDR3 sequence: CSAGQSRLGDTQYF. CDR3 DNA: TGCAGTGCGGGTCAGAGCAGGTTAGGAGATACGCAGTATTTT.